These 18 T cell receptor beta chains were all obtained from the same sample, sequenced in a study of blood T cell repertoires in COVID-19. Assay: immunoSEQ multiplex PCR; the TCRdb copy retains only in-frame clones and omits some. The sample yields about 300,000 clones, 70% to 90% seen once. Material for sequencing was peripheral blood. The receptors shown here come from a man aged 18 to 30 who had recovered from COVID-19.

V usage is TRBV6-5 and J usage is TRBJ2-7; 9 bases line up with TRBD2. The germline V gene encodes CDR1 MNHEY and CDR2 SVGAGI. V gave up 0 bases and J gave up 2 bases; unmatched junction bases: 2. The CDR3 loop spans 15 amino acids. The CDR3, as DNA: TGTGCCAGCAGTTACTCGACTAGCGGAACCTACGAGCAGTACTTC. Its translation is CASSYSTSGTYEQYF.

The gene calls are TRBV5-1 and TRBJ2-3; TRBD2 is a possible D gene (6 bases). Germline CDR1 is SGHRS and CDR2 is YFSETQ. The CDR3 is 16 amino acids. Trimming stripped 3 bases from V and 1 base from J, with 15 bases between. The CDR3 loop reads CASSSAGWEGTDTQYF. In DNA form, the CDR3 reads TGCGCCAGCAGCTCGGCAGGGTGGGAGGGCACAGATACGCAGTATTTT.

J is TRBJ1-5 and V is TRBV29-1; 7 bases agree with TRBD1. This CDR3 is 12 amino acids long. Germline assignment: CDR1 SQVTM and CDR2 ANQGSEA. The junction had 3 bases not matched to a gene; V was cut back by 4 bases and J by 6 bases. The CDR3 bases are TGCAGCGTTGGAGGGGGCGGTCAGCCCCAGCATTTT. Its protein product is CSVGGGGQPQHF.

This clone was seen only once. This chain uses TRBV21-1 with TRBJ2-7; the D segment call TRBD1 is taken from the table without a DNA check. TRBV21-1 is a pseudogene segment. This CDR3 region has 13 residues. CDR3 nucleotide sequence: TGTGCCAGCAGCAAGGCGCACAGCTACGAGCAGTACTTC. Translating gives CASSKAHSYEQYF.

The gene calls are TRBV6-5 and TRBJ2-7, with TRBD2 identical over 10 bases. The V and J ends lost 6 bases and 6 bases, in that order; junction bases with no gene match: 5. The CDR3 extends over 13 amino acids. The germline gives CDR1 MNHEY, CDR2 SVGAGI. The CDR3 sequence: CASRASGRAEQYF. The CDR3 region has the DNA TGTGCCAGCAGGGCAAGCGGGAGGGCCGAGCAGTACTTC.

The genes are TRBV4-3 and TRBJ1-6; D unclear. Germline CDR1 is LGHNA and CDR2 is YSLEER. The CDR3 spans 16 residues. V lost 0 bases and J 0 bases, leaving 6 bases between the germline ends. The CDR3 loop reads CASSQEQLSYNSPLHF. Written as DNA, the CDR3 is TGCGCCAGCAGCCAAGAACAGCTCTCCTATAATTCACCCCTCCACTTT.

The rearrangement joins TRBV19 to TRBJ1-1; 8 bases are a match to TRBD1. This CDR3 spans 14 amino acids. Germline CDR1 LNHDA, CDR2 SQIVND (reference sequence). Unmatched junction bases numbered 3, after V lost 5 bases and J lost 1 base. The CDR3 DNA reads TGTGCCAGTAGTGGGACAGGTGAGAACACTGAAGCTTTCTTT. It encodes CASSGTGENTEAFF.

The chain carries TRBV9 and TRBJ2-3; no clear D gene. The CDR3 runs 15 residues. Germline CDR1 is SGDLS and CDR2 is YYNGEE. Trimming removed 0 bases at V and 3 bases at J, with 11 bases between. The CDR3 spells CASSVDQFQTDTQYF. The CDR3 nucleotides read TGTGCCAGCAGCGTAGATCAGTTTCAAACAGATACGCAGTATTTT.

J is TRBJ2-5 and V is TRBV9; 8 bases fit TRBD2. Trimming at V came to 0 bases and at J to 5 bases, leaving 9 bases not matched to a gene. CDR3 length: 16 residues. CDR1 and CDR2 from the germline V gene are SGDLS and YYNGEE. DNA of the CDR3: TGTGCCAGCAGCGTAGAGGTCGGGAGGGCCGGGGAGACCCAGTACTTC. This codes for CASSVEVGRAGETQYF.

V is TRBV21-1 and J is TRBJ2-7; TRBD2 is taken as the D call from the table, unchecked against the DNA. TRBV21-1 is a documented pseudogene. CDR3 length equals 15 residues. CDR3 coding DNA: TGTGCCAGCAGCATGCCGGGGGGGCTCGCCTACGAGCAGTACTTC. This encodes CASSMPGGLAYEQYF.

The chain has TRBV19 and TRBJ2-7; 7 nucleotides align to TRBD1. After removal of 5 bases from V and 6 bases from J, the junction contained 16 bases not matched to a gene. Per the germline V gene, CDR1 is LNHDA and CDR2 is SQIVND (reference sequence). The CDR3 has 16 residues. CDR3 sequence: CASSYRTGTPRVEQYF. CDR3 sequence (DNA): TGTGCCAGTAGTTACCGGACAGGAACCCCCAGGGTCGAGCAGTACTTC.

The chain couples TRBV29-1 to TRBJ1-5; TRBD1 aligns across 10 bases. Per germline, CDR1 SQVTM and CDR2 ANQGSEA. This CDR3 is built from 12 residues. V shed 6 bases, J shed 5 bases, and the junction held 1 base outside the gene matches. The DNA of the CDR3 is TGCAGCGTGGGGACAGGGGATCAGCCCCAGCATTTT. Its protein is CSVGTGDQPQHF.

The chain links TRBV11-2 to TRBJ2-7, with D unclear. The germline gives CDR1 SGHAT, CDR2 FQNNGV. The CDR3 extends over 12 amino acids. V was cut by 6 bases and J by 6 bases, with 12 bases left in between. CDR3 residues: CASRHTNGEQYF. The CDR3, as DNA: TGTGCCAGCAGACACACTAATGGCGAGCAGTACTTC.

This clone was detected a few times. The genes are TRBV7-2 and TRBJ1-5, with no clear D. CDR3 length: 14 residues. V was cut by 1 base and J by 6 bases, with 10 bases left in between. The germline V gene encodes CDR1 SGHTA and CDR2 FQGNSA. In DNA form, the CDR3 reads TGTGCCAGCAGCTTAGGGATGGCGGCTCAGCCCCAGCATTTT. Translated, it gives CASSLGMAAQPQHF. The variable domain in full, completed from reference TRBV7-2 and TRBJ1-5, reads GAGVSQSPSNKVTEKGKDVELRCDPISGHTALYWYRQSLGQGLEFLIYFQGNSAPDKSGLPSDRFSAERTGGSVSTLTIQRTQQEDSAVYLCASSLGMAAQPQHFGDGTRLSIL.

This rearrangement joins TRBV6-2 or TRBV6-3 to TRBJ2-3, with 11 positions matching TRBD2. CDR3 length: 17 residues. The V segment lost 5 bases and the J segment 0 bases; nucleotides outside the gene matches: 7. Germline V gene data show CDR1 as MNHEY and CDR2 as SVGEGT. CDR3 nucleotide sequence: TGTGCCAGCAGTCGTAGACTAGCGGGACGGAGCACAGATACGCAGTATTTT. Translating gives CASSRRLAGRSTDTQYF.

This clone was seen a single time. V usage is TRBV4-1 and J usage is TRBJ1-1, with TRBD1 as a possible D gene (5 bases). The CDR3 has 15 residues. The V end lost 0 bases, the J end lost 3 bases, and 11 bases lay between the germline ends. Germline values: CDR1 MGHRA, CDR2 YSYEKL. The CDR3 sequence is CASSQEGGGDTEAFF. In DNA, the CDR3 is TGCGCCAGCAGCCAAGAAGGCGGGGGGGACACTGAAGCTTTCTTT.

This sequence joins TRBV5-6 and TRBJ2-7; no firm D call. Germline lookup yields CDR1 SGHDT and CDR2 YYEEEE. Trimming took off 0 bases at V and 4 bases at J, with 5 bases between the two ends. The CDR3 covers 12 residues. The CDR3 loop is CASSLGEYEQYF. In DNA form, the CDR3 reads TGTGCCAGCAGCTTGGGAGAGTACGAGCAGTACTTC. The full variable domain, completed using reference TRBV5-6 and TRBJ2-7, is DAGVTQSPTHLIKTRGQQVTLRCSPKSGHDTVSWYQQALGQGPQFIFQYYEEEERQRGNFPDRFSGHQFPNYSSELNVNALLLGDSALYLCASSLGEYEQYFGPGTRLTVT.

The rearrangement joins TRBV19 to TRBJ1-1; TRBD1 is a possible D gene (5 bases). This CDR3 region has 13 residues. Trimming stripped 7 bases from V and 3 bases from J, with 12 bases between. CDR1 LNHDA and CDR2 SQIVND come from the germline V gene (reference sequence). The CDR3 spells CASNPGGDTEAFF. CDR3 sequence (DNA): TGTGCCAGTAATCCGGGGGGGGACACTGAAGCTTTCTTT.